Shown below are 14 T cell receptor beta chains from a single sample sequenced in a study of blood T cells in healthy people across ages. Next came a second PCR, run for about 7 to 12 cycles, which used a sample-barcoded 5' primer along with a J-beta primer mix. TCRdb analysed the 5' RACE reads with MiXCR anew, one entry per CDR3 protein. The profile shows hundreds of thousands of distinct CDR3 sequences, 44% of them singletons. The sample taken for sequencing was blood. Receptor source: a man in his 60s in good health.

This clonotype was detected only a few times. The rearrangement uses TRBV29-1 and TRBJ1-5, with TRBD1 matching over 8 bases. The CDR3 sequence is 14 residues long. From germline, CDR1 is SQVTM and CDR2 ANQGSEA. Losses at the gene ends were 6 bases for V and 7 bases for J; bases not matched to a gene: 11. CDR3 sequence (DNA): TGCAGCGTCGCGGACAGGGCGGGTAGCCAGCCCCAGCATTTT. Protein sequence: CSVADRAGSQPQHF. Full variable domain (rest looked up from reference TRBV29-1 and TRBJ1-5): SAVISQKPSRDICQRGTSLTIQCQVDSQVTMMFWYRQQPGQSLTLIATANQGSEATYESGFVIDKFPISRPNLTFSTLTVSNMSPEDSSIYLCSVADRAGSQPQHFGDGTRLSIL.

This chain uses TRBV12-3 or TRBV12-4 with TRBJ2-3, with D maybe TRBD2 (7 bases). The CDR3 is made up of 13 amino acids. Deletions cut 5 bases from V and 5 bases from J, with 11 bases between. CDR3 bases: TGTGCCAGCAGTACGGGGGGCAGAGATACGCAGTATTTT. It specifies CASSTGGRDTQYF.

A few counts support this clonotype. This chain joins TRBV29-1 and TRBJ2-3, with TRBD1 identical over 8 bases. The CDR3 totals 14 residues. J gave up 2 bases and V 5 bases, and 6 bases lay outside the gene matches. From germline, CDR1 is SQVTM and CDR2 ANQGSEA. For the CDR3, the DNA is TGCAGCGTTAGGGACAGGACCTACACAGATACGCAGTATTTT. This translates into CSVRDRTYTDTQYF.

V and J are TRBV11-3 and TRBJ2-7; the D call may be TRBD1 or TRBD2 (7 bases each). The J call is in doubt because the DNA end fits TRBJ2-5 better. Germline V gives CDR1 SGHNT, CDR2 YENEEA. This CDR3 spans 15 amino acids. CDR3 DNA sequence: TGTGCCAGCACCGAAGGGGGCGCAGCGGGGGAGACCCAGTACTTC. Protein sequence: CASTEGGAAGETQYF.

With respect to this clonotype: Because the CDR3 is missing its conserved closing phenylalanine or tryptophan, this is likely a read error. The chain is built from TRBV20-1 and TRBJ2-1, with TRBD2 identical over 9 bases. Germline V gene data show CDR1 as DFQATT and CDR2 as SNEGSKA (reference sequence). This CDR3 has 15 amino acids. The V gene end was trimmed by 2 bases and the J gene end by 9 bases; junction bases not matched to a gene: 11. CDR3 bases: TGCAGTGCTAGATCGGGAGTAGCGGGAGTGCCTGAGCAGTTCTTG. Its protein is CSARSGVAGVPEQFL.

This clonotype has just a few counts. The chain recombines TRBV10-3 with TRBJ1-2; 10 nucleotides agree with TRBD1. Per germline, CDR1 ENHRY and CDR2 SYGVKD. The CDR3 sequence is 15 residues long. V lost 0 bases to trimming and J lost 5 bases; unmatched junction nucleotides: 3. CDR3 sequence (DNA): TGTGCCATCAGTGAGTCCGGGACAGGGGTATATGGCTACACCTTC. Protein sequence: CAISESGTGVYGYTF.

Details on this clonotype: The junction departs from the called germline gene at one end, perhaps through a read error. V is TRBV20-1 and J is TRBJ2-6; D might be TRBD2 (7 bases). Germline lookup yields CDR1 DFQATT and CDR2 SNEGSKA (reference sequence). CDR3 length equals 16 residues. For the CDR3, the DNA is TGCAGTGTTGGGGGGGCGGCATCCTCTGGGGCCAGCGTCCTGACTTTC. This translates into CSVGGAASSGASVLTF.

The chain couples TRBV4-3 to TRBJ1-6; D remains unclear. V dropped 1 base and J dropped 0 bases, with 7 bases sitting between them. Germline CDR1 is LGHNA and CDR2 is YSLEER. The CDR3 length is 16 residues. The CDR3 is CASSQAGSSYNSPLHF. The DNA for the CDR3 is TGCGCCAGCAGCCAAGCCGGGAGCTCCTATAATTCACCCCTCCACTTT.

The rearrangement joins TRBV7-9 to TRBJ2-7; D not resolved. V shed 1 base and J shed 7 bases, with 14 bases lying between them. This CDR3 region has 14 residues. Germline V gene data show CDR1 as SEHNR and CDR2 as FQNEAQ (reference sequence). CDR3 sequence reads: CASSLETSRGEQYF. The CDR3 DNA reads as TGTGCCAGCAGCTTAGAGACATCTAGAGGAGAGCAGTACTTC.

The chain recombines TRBV6-6 with TRBJ2-3, with D maybe TRBD1 (5 bases). Germline lookup yields CDR1 MNHNY and CDR2 SVGAGI (reference sequence). Trimming took off 6 bases at V and 4 bases at J, with 14 bases between the two ends. This CDR3 contains 14 residues. CDR3 region: CASRGREYSDTQYF. The DNA for the CDR3 is TGTGCCAGCAGGGGCAGGGAATATTCAGATACGCAGTATTTT.

The chain uses TRBV24-1 and TRBJ2-1; 8 positions agree with TRBD1. Germline V gene lookup returns CDR1 KGHDR and CDR2 SFDVKD. The J segment lost 15 bases and the V segment lost 7 bases, leaving 7 bases of the junction unmatched. The CDR3 runs 11 residues. In nucleotides, the CDR3 is TGTGCCACCAGATTGACAGGGGAGGTGTTCTTC. It translates to CATRLTGEVFF.

This sequence joins TRBV27 and TRBJ1-1, with D perhaps matching TRBD1 (6 bases). The CDR3 runs to 15 residues. V lost 1 base and J 3 bases, leaving 12 bases between the germline ends. The germline V gene has CDR1 MNHEY and CDR2 SMNVEV (reference sequence). The CDR3, as DNA: TGTGCCAGCAGTTTATTTGTGGGGGCGGACACTGAAGCTTTCTTT. It yields the protein CASSLFVGADTEAFF.

In this sample, this clonotype turned up a few times. This chain uses TRBV14 with TRBJ1-2; the match to TRBD1 covers 11 bases. After removal of 4 bases from V and 7 bases from J, the junction contained 5 bases not matched to a gene. This CDR3 region has 14 residues. In germline, CDR1 is SGHDN, CDR2 FVKESK. CDR3 sequence: CASSRSGQGVGYTF. In DNA, the CDR3 is TGTGCCAGCAGCCGCTCGGGACAGGGGGTTGGCTACACCTTC.

The V gene is TRBV5-1, the J gene TRBJ1-2, with a weak D call TRBD1 (6 bases). Per the germline V gene, CDR1 is SGHRS and CDR2 is YFSETQ. Trimming stripped 2 bases from V and 0 bases from J, with 11 bases between. The CDR3 extends over 15 amino acids. CDR3 bases: TGCGCCAGCAGCTTAGTGGGGGCTACTAACTATGGCTACACCTTC. Translated, it gives CASSLVGATNYGYTF.